Listed here are 17 T cell receptor beta chains from one sample, sequenced in a study of CD8+ T cells in alopecia areata. As the sequencing template, cDNA was produced by extracting RNA and reverse transcribing it. Assay used: immunoSEQ multiplex PCR; TCRdb lists only in-frame clones, some missing. The table has roughly 150,000 clones, around 47% seen once; the top ten hold approximately 6.6%. Sequenced input: CD4+ T cells sorted from blood. The receptors here all came from a human donor with alopecia areata.

The V gene is TRBV6-5, the J gene TRBJ2-6, with D tentatively TRBD1 (5 bases). This CDR3 region has 15 residues. Germline values: CDR1 MNHEY, CDR2 SVGAGI. The V end lost 6 bases, the J end lost 0 bases, and 9 bases lay between the germline ends. The CDR3 coding sequence is TGTGCCAGCAGCGAACAGGTCTCTGGGGCCAACGTCCTGACTTTC. This gives the protein CASSEQVSGANVLTF.

The gene calls are TRBV7-9 and TRBJ1-1; 7 nucleotides agree with TRBD1. This CDR3 is built from 17 residues. Germline V gene data show CDR1 as SEHNR and CDR2 as FQNEAQ (reference sequence). V lost 3 bases, J lost 1 base, and 11 bases stayed unmatched. In DNA, the CDR3 is TGTGCCAGCAGCTTGGGGACAGCCGTGTGGGGGAACACTGAAGCTTTCTTT. Its translation: CASSLGTAVWGNTEAFF.

The chain carries TRBV29-1 and TRBJ2-3; maybe TRBD1 (6 bases). Germline CDR1 SQVTM, CDR2 ANQGSEA. Deletions cut 4 bases from V and 4 bases from J, with 9 bases between. This CDR3 region has 12 residues. CDR3 coding DNA: TGCAGCGTTGCAAGACAGGCAGATACGCAGTATTTT. It yields the protein CSVARQADTQYF.

The rearrangement joins TRBV5-1 to TRBJ2-1; a weak D match, TRBD2 (6 bases). Per the germline V gene, CDR1 is SGHRS and CDR2 is YFSETQ. The V and J ends lost 0 bases and 4 bases respectively, with 14 bases between them. The CDR3 is 16 residues long. The CDR3 reads CASSLAVGSGYNEQFF. The CDR3 bases are TGCGCCAGCAGCTTGGCAGTTGGTAGCGGTTACAATGAGCAGTTCTTC.

The chain has TRBV20-1 and TRBJ1-1; D not certain. This CDR3 is built from 10 residues. Germline lookup yields CDR1 DFQATT and CDR2 SNEGSKA (reference sequence). The ends were cut back, 3 bases at V and 7 bases at J, with 6 bases in the middle. CDR3 DNA sequence: TGCAGTGCTAGGGTCCGTGAAGCTTTCTTT. It translates to CSARVREAFF.

Concerning this clone: The same CDR3 is also encoded by other DNA sequences in this sample. The rearrangement joins TRBV2 to TRBJ1-1; D remains ambiguous. V was trimmed by 4 bases and J by 1 base, leaving 7 bases between them. The CDR3 covers 13 residues. Germline V gives CDR1 SNHLY, CDR2 FYNNEI. CDR3 amino acids: CASSVLGNTEAFF. Here the CDR3 DNA reads TGTGCCAGCAGTGTTCTGGGGAACACTGAAGCTTTCTTT.

The rearrangement links TRBV9 to TRBJ1-2; the match to TRBD1 covers 8 bases. The CDR3 totals 13 residues. V was clipped by 3 bases and J by 7 bases; unmatched bases: 5. Germline V gene sequence: CDR1 SGDLS, CDR2 YYNGEE. The CDR3 DNA reads as TGTGCCAGCAGCGCCCAGGGGGCCGGTGGCTACACCTTC. It encodes CASSAQGAGGYTF.

The chain has TRBV28 and TRBJ1-1; 9 nucleotides match TRBD1. Germline trimming cut 4 bases from V and 8 bases from J; bases unmatched to any gene: 8. This CDR3 comprises 14 residues. From germline, CDR1 is MDHEN and CDR2 SYDVKM. CDR3 loop: CASSYADRGTEAFF. The CDR3 DNA reads as TGTGCCAGCAGTTATGCGGACAGGGGCACCGAAGCTTTCTTT.

V and J are TRBV5-4 and TRBJ2-3, with 13 bases aligning to TRBD2. V dropped 7 bases and J dropped 4; count of bases not matched to a gene: 0. From germline, CDR1 is SGHNT and CDR2 YYREEE (reference sequence). The CDR3 is 13 residues long. This CDR3 reads CASGTSGADTQYF. The CDR3 DNA is TGTGCCAGCGGGACTAGCGGGGCAGATACGCAGTATTTT.

The chain couples TRBV19 to TRBJ1-4, with D possibly TRBD1 on 5 matching bases. The V and J ends lost 6 bases and 10 bases respectively, with 18 bases between them. The CDR3 loop spans 14 amino acids. CDR1 is LNHDA and CDR2 is SQIVND in the germline V gene (reference sequence). CDR3 DNA sequence: TGTGCCAGTAGGTCGGGGCAGGAGTACGGAAAACTGTTTTTT. It encodes CASRSGQEYGKLFF. Full variable domain (missing parts from reference TRBV19 and TRBJ1-4): DGGITQSPKYLFRKEGQNVTLSCEQNLNHDAMYWYRQDPGQGLRLIYYSQIVNDFQKGDIAEGYSVSREKKESFPLTVTSAQKNPTAFYLCASRSGQEYGKLFFGSGTQLSVL.

This clone was seen a handful of times. The J gene is TRBJ2-1, the V gene TRBV7-3; 8 bases map to TRBD1. CDR1 SGHTA and CDR2 FQGTGA come from the germline V gene. Trimming took 4 bases from V and 9 from J; bases not matched to a gene: 2. This CDR3 contains 12 residues. The CDR3 reads CASSSDRGEQFF. The CDR3 DNA is TGTGCCAGCAGCTCCGACAGGGGTGAGCAGTTCTTC.

The chain links TRBV4-2 to TRBJ2-7; 7 bases are shared with TRBD2. From germline, CDR1 is LGHNA and CDR2 YNFKEQ. This CDR3 spans 18 amino acids. Trimming at V came to 1 base and at J to 1 base, leaving 13 bases not matched to a gene. CDR3 nucleotide sequence: TGTGCCAGCAGCCAAGTGGGTGGAGGCGGGAGCCTTTCCTACGAGCAGTACTTC. Protein product: CASSQVGGGGSLSYEQYF.

This clone was counted between two and nine times. V is TRBV5-1 and J is TRBJ2-7; D is ambiguous. With 0 bases removed from V and 3 bases from J, the gap between germline ends came to 7 bases. The CDR3 sequence is 13 residues long. The germline V gene has CDR1 SGHRS and CDR2 YFSETQ. The CDR3 DNA follows: TGCGCCAGCAGCTTGGACTTCAACTACGAGCAGTACTTC. This gives the protein CASSLDFNYEQYF.

V gene TRBV6-1 combines with J gene TRBJ2-5; 7 nucleotides align to TRBD1. TRBJ2-7 explains the end of the DNA better; the J call may be wrong. There are 14 residues in the CDR3. Germline CDR1 and CDR2: MNHNS and SASEGT. The CDR3 sequence: CASRTPAGGYEQYF. The CDR3 DNA reads as TGTGCCAGCAGGACACCCGCAGGGGGCTACGAGCAGTACTTC.

There are a few counts of this clone. The chain carries TRBV29-1 and TRBJ1-1, with TRBD1 as a possible D gene (5 bases). Germline V lookup: CDR1 SQVTM, CDR2 ANQGSEA. Trimming took off 7 bases at V and 0 bases at J, with 12 bases between the two ends. The CDR3 sequence is 13 residues long. Here the CDR3 reads CSARQTVNTEAFF. CDR3 bases: TGCAGCGCCAGACAGACAGTGAACACTGAAGCTTTCTTT.

The chain joins TRBV29-1 to TRBJ2-1; D possibly corresponds to TRBD2 (6 bases). There are 14 residues in the CDR3. V dropped 2 bases and J dropped 9 bases, with 17 bases sitting between them. Germline assignment: CDR1 SQVTM and CDR2 ANQGSEA. CDR3 nucleotides: TGCAGCGTTGAACTAGCGACTAAGATTGGTGAGCAGTTCTTC. This sequence encodes CSVELATKIGEQFF.

This chain joins TRBV11-2 and TRBJ2-1, with D tentatively TRBD2 (5 bases). The V and J ends lost 0 bases and 10 bases respectively, with 10 bases between them. The CDR3 length is 13 residues. The germline CDR1 and CDR2 sequences are SGHAT and FQNNGV. The CDR3 sequence is CASSLDTGGEQFF. CDR3 nucleotides: TGTGCCAGCAGCTTAGATACGGGCGGGGAGCAGTTCTTC.